This T cell receptor beta chain was observed in a study of T-cell memory formation after mild COVID-19. As concerns this clonotype: Its antigen is not identified.

Whole-study findings and limits: Shrinking CD4+ clones resided mostly in CM and EM, and CD8+ ones in EMRA. Nothing confirmed that second-wave clones peaking on day 37 were specific for SARS-CoV-2. Detection of some responders pre-infection suggested pre-existing cross-reactive memory T cells participated. Contracting clones from day 15 to 85 had balanced CD4/CD8; later expanders favoured CD4+.

MiXCR, applied by TCRdb to the 5' RACE reads, yields one record per CDR3 protein. This sample yields about 350,000 distinct CDR3 sequences, of which roughly 13% are seen a single time; 22% belongs to the top ten. With 1 base removed from V and 4 bases from J, the gap between germline ends came to 7 bases. The CDR3 covers 14 residues. The chain recombines TRBV12-3 or TRBV12-4 with TRBJ1-4; a weak D match, TRBD1 (5 bases). This sequence originates from a man between 18 and 35 years old who had mild COVID-19 (a few samples of this study predate the infection). Cell type and time point are not known. Material for sequencing was PBMCs or a T cell subset sorted from them (not recorded which). The CDR3 nucleotides read TGTGCCAGCAGTTTAGGGGGCGGTAATGAAAAACTGTTTTTT. Its protein is CASSLGGGNEKLFF.